The 4 T cell receptor beta chains below come from one sample, sequenced in a study of regulatory T cells in long-lasting Graves disease. Noted time point: persistent/refractory GD, antithyroid drugs over 5 years with positive TRAb. Making the TCR library involved RNA that had been extracted from PBMCs. Through Arm-PCR of CDR3 regions and iRepertoire HTBI primers, TCR beta libraries were built. TCRdb fed the multiplex PCR reads into MiXCR, producing one record per CDR3 protein. The sample lists some 440,000 distinct CDR3 sequences; roughly 20% were seen once. Sequencing used peripheral blood mononuclear cells (PBMCs), obtained when the disease was refractory, from a patient treated with antithyroid drugs. All receptors come from a female donor with Graves disease.

This clonotype was recorded a few times. The J gene is TRBJ1-1, the V gene TRBV7-2; tentatively, D is TRBD1 (5 bases). The CDR3 has 15 amino acids. The germline gives CDR1 SGHTA, CDR2 FQGNSA. V lost 3 bases to trimming and J lost 4 bases, with 15 bases between them. The CDR3 protein is CASSFFPFRGTEAFF. The CDR3 DNA reads as TGTGCCAGCAGCTTTTTCCCCTTTAGGGGCACTGAAGCTTTCTTT.

The V call is TRBV5-8, the J call TRBJ1-1; no definite D call. Germline lookup yields CDR1 SGHTS and CDR2 YDEGEE. The length of the CDR3 is 13 residues. V shed 4 bases and J shed 1 base, with 8 bases lying between them. CDR3 nucleotides: TGTGCCAGCAGCGTCTACAAGAACACTGAAGCTTTCTTT. Its translation: CASSVYKNTEAFF.

CDR3 in DNA: TGTGCCAGCAGCTTAAGTTCTGGACAGGCGCTCTATGGCTACACCTTC. Its protein product is CASSLSSGQALYGYTF. The chain uses TRBV7-9 and TRBJ1-2; TRBD1 matches at 7 bases. V shed 2 bases and J 4 bases; nucleotides not matched to a gene: 10. Germline CDR1 is SEHNR and CDR2 is FQNEAQ (reference sequence). The CDR3 length is 16 residues.

This clonotype was seen repeatedly, ten times or more. This chain links TRBV29-1 with TRBJ2-7, with 11 positions matching TRBD1. Losses at the gene ends were 5 bases for V and 2 bases for J; bases not matched to a gene: 2. Germline CDR1 reads SQVTM; CDR2 reads ANQGSEA. This CDR3 has 13 amino acids. The DNA for the CDR3 is TGCAGCGTTCGGACAGGGGGCGCCTACGAGCAGTACTTC. Encoded protein: CSVRTGGAYEQYF.